A single sample gave rise to the 11 T cell receptor beta chains below, sequenced in a study of T cell repertoires in cytomegalovirus infection. One entry per CDR3 protein, called by TCRdb with MiXCR from the reads. Of 200,000 to 300,000 distinct CDR3 sequences listed, over 8% are singletons. The sequenced sample consisted of PBMCs. The receptors were sampled from a human donor in good health (CMV status not recorded). Some clones in this sample may be carry-over from other donors' samples.

This clonotype came up a few times. V gene TRBV20-1 combines with J gene TRBJ1-2; 7 nucleotides line up with TRBD1. The CDR3 spans 15 residues. The V gene's germline CDR1 is DFQATT and CDR2 SNEGSKA (reference sequence). CDR3 amino acids: CSTFIGGDNNYGYTF. Here the CDR3 DNA reads TGCAGCACCTTTATAGGGGGCGATAATAACTATGGCTACACCTTC.

The sample holds many counts of this clonotype. The CDR3 protein is CASSFRQTEAFF. CDR3 sequence (DNA): TGTGCCAGCAGCTTTCGACAGACTGAAGCTTTCTTT. V is TRBV7-8 and J is TRBJ1-1; tentatively, D is TRBD1 (5 bases). This CDR3 is 12 amino acids long. CDR1 SGHVS and CDR2 FQNEAQ come from the germline V gene. V was pared by 3 bases and J by 5 bases, with 7 bases between.

This chain connects TRBV20-1 to TRBJ1-6; perhaps TRBD1 as D (5 bases). The CDR3 sequence is 15 residues long. V shed 3 bases and J shed 5 bases, with 14 bases lying between them. In germline, CDR1 is DFQATT, CDR2 SNEGSKA (reference sequence). Here the CDR3 DNA reads TGCAGTGCTAGGGAGAGACAGAACGATAATTCACCCCTCCACTTT. It translates to CSARERQNDNSPLHF.

This clonotype was recorded at least ten times. V usage is TRBV7-9 and J usage is TRBJ1-4; weak D call: TRBD1 (6 bases). Trimming pared 4 bases from V and 8 bases from J, leaving 11 bases between. Per germline, CDR1 SEHNR and CDR2 FQNEAQ (reference sequence). CDR3 length: 13 residues. The CDR3 is CASSYGGREKLFF. CDR3 coding DNA: TGTGCCAGCAGCTATGGGGGCCGAGAAAAACTGTTTTTT.

This clonotype was observed at least ten times. The V call is TRBV12-3 or TRBV12-4, the J call TRBJ1-5; 8 bases align to TRBD1. Trimming took 5 bases from V and 1 from J; bases not matched to a gene: 4. The CDR3 contains 15 residues. The chain's CDR3 is CASSRTGTSNQPQHF. DNA of the CDR3: TGTGCCAGCAGTCGGACAGGGACGAGCAATCAGCCCCAGCATTTT.

V usage is TRBV6-2 or TRBV6-3 and J usage is TRBJ1-2; no firm D call. Trimming took 7 bases from V and 8 from J, leaving 20 bases between them. This CDR3 spans 14 amino acids. Germline lookup yields CDR1 MNHEY and CDR2 SVGEGT. CDR3 coding DNA: TGTGCCAGCACCGACGATGGGCCCGCGGTCGGCTACACCTTC. Its translation is CASTDDGPAVGYTF.

This clonotype ranks as medium-sized (0.01 to 0.1%). The chain employs TRBV7-2 and TRBJ2-1; D remains unclear. V shed 5 bases and J shed 4 bases, with 18 bases lying between them. Germline CDR1 and CDR2: SGHTA and FQGNSA. The CDR3 runs 16 residues. CDR3 sequence reads: CASSDQDPGLYNEQFF. The CDR3 DNA sequence: TGTGCCAGCAGCGATCAGGACCCTGGATTATACAATGAGCAGTTCTTC.

This clonotype occurred many times. V is TRBV11-2 and J is TRBJ2-1; the match to TRBD1 covers 7 bases. V gave up 0 bases and J gave up 6 bases; unmatched junction bases: 2. In germline, CDR1 is SGHAT, CDR2 FQNNGV. This CDR3 spans 14 amino acids. The CDR3 DNA reads TGTGCCAGCAGCTTAGAACAGGGGATCAATGAGCAGTTCTTC. Amino acids: CASSLEQGINEQFF.

This clonotype was seen at least ten times. The CDR3: CASTDRVNQPQHF. CDR3 nucleotide sequence: TGTGCCAGCACCGACAGGGTCAATCAGCCCCAGCATTTT. The chain combines TRBV6-2 or TRBV6-3 with TRBJ1-5, with 7 bases fitting TRBD1. Germline values: CDR1 MNHEY, CDR2 SVGEGT. The J segment lost 3 bases and the V segment lost 7 bases, leaving 3 bases of the junction unmatched. This CDR3 spans 13 amino acids.

At least ten counts were recorded for this clonotype. The J gene is TRBJ2-7, the V gene TRBV11-2, with TRBD2 matching over 7 bases. The CDR3 totals 15 residues. V gave up 5 bases and J gave up 2 bases; unmatched junction bases: 9. Per germline, CDR1 SGHAT and CDR2 FQNNGV. CDR3 sequence reads: CASSPAWGRAYEQYF. The CDR3 DNA follows: TGTGCCAGCAGCCCCGCGTGGGGGAGGGCCTACGAGCAGTACTTC. Together with reference TRBV11-2 and TRBJ2-7, the CDR3 gives the full variable domain: EAGVAQSPRYKIIEKRQSVAFWCNPISGHATLYWYQQILGQGPKLLIQFQNNGVVDDSQLPKDRFSAERLKGVDSTLKIQPAKLEDSAVYLCASSPAWGRAYEQYFGPGTRLTVT.

Many counts were recorded for this clonotype. The chain joins TRBV7-8 to TRBJ2-5; D is unclear. This CDR3 has 15 residues. Trimming removed 1 base from V and 3 bases from J, with 12 bases in between. From germline, CDR1 is SGHVS and CDR2 FQNEAQ. The CDR3 spells CASSLVTGREETQYF. CDR3 nucleotides: TGTGCCAGCAGCTTAGTAACCGGAAGGGAAGAGACCCAGTACTTC.